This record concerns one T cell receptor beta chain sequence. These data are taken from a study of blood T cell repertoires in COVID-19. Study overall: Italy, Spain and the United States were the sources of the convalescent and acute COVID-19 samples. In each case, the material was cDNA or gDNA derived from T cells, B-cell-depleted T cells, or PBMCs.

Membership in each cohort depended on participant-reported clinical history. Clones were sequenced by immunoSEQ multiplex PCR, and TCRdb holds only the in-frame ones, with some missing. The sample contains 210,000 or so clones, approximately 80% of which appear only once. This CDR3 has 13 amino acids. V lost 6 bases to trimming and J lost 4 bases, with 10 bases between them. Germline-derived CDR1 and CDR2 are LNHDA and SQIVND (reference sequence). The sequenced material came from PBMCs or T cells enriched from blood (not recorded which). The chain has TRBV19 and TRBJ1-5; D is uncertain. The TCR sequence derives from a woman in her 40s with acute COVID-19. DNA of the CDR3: TGTGCCAGTAGGGGAGTGGAGAATCAGCCCCAGCATTTT. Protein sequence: CASRGVENQPQHF.